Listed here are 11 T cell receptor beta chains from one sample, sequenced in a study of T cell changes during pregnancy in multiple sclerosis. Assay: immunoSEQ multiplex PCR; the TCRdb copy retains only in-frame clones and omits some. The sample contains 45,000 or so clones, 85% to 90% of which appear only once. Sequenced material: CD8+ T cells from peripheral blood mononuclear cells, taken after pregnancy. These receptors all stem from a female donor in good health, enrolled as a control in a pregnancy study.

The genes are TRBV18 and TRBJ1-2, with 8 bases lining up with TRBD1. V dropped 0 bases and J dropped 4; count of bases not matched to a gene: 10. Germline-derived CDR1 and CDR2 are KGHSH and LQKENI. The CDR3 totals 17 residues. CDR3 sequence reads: CASSPPGQELAGYGYTF. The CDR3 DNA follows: TGTGCCAGCTCACCACCGGGACAGGAGTTGGCCGGCTATGGCTACACCTTC.

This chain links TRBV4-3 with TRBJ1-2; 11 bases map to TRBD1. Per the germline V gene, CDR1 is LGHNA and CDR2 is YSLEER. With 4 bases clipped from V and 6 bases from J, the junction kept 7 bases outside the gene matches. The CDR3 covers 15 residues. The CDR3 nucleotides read TGCGCCAGCAGCCCCGCGGACAGGGGGCTTGATGGCTACACCTTC. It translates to CASSPADRGLDGYTF.

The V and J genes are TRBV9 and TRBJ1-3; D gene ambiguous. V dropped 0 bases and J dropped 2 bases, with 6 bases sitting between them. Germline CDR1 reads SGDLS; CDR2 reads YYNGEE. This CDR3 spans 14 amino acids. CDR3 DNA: TGTGCCAGCAGCGTAGGAGGTCCTGGAAACACCATATATTTT. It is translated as CASSVGGPGNTIYF.

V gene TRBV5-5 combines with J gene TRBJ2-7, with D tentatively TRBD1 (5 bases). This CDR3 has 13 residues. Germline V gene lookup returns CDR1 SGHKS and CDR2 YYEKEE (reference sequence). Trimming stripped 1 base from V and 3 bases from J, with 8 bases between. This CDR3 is CASSLYDSYEQYF. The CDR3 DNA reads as TGTGCCAGCAGCTTGTACGACAGCTACGAGCAGTACTTC.

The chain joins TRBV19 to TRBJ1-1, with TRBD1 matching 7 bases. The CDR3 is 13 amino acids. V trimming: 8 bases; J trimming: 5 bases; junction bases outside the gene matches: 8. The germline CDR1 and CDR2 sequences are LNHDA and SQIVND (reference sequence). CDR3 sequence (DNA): TGTGCCAGTCGCCGGCAGGGGGTGACTGAAGCTTTCTTT. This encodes CASRRQGVTEAFF.

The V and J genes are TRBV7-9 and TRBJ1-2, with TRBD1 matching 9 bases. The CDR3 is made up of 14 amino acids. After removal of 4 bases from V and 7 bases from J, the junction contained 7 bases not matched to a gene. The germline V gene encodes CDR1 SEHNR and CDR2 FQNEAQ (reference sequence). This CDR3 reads CASSSGTGSLGYTF. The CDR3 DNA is TGTGCCAGCAGCTCCGGGACAGGGTCGCTTGGCTACACCTTC.

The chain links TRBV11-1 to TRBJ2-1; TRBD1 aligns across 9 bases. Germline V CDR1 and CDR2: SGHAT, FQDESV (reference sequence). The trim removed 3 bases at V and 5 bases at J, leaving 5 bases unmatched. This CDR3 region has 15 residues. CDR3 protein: CASSFHRGLNNEQFF. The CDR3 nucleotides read TGTGCCAGCAGCTTTCACAGGGGGCTAAACAATGAGCAGTTCTTC.

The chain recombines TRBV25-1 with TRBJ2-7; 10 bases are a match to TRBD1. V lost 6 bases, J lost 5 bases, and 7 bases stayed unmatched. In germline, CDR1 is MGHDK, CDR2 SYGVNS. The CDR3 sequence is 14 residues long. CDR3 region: CASRSRQGAHEQYF. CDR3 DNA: TGTGCCAGCAGGTCCCGACAGGGGGCCCACGAGCAGTACTTC.

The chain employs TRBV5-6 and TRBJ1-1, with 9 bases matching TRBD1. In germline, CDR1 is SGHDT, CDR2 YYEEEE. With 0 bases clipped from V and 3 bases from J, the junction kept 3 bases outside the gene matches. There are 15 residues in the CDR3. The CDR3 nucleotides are TGTGCCAGCAGCTTGGAGACAGGGGGGCACACTGAAGCTTTCTTT. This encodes CASSLETGGHTEAFF.

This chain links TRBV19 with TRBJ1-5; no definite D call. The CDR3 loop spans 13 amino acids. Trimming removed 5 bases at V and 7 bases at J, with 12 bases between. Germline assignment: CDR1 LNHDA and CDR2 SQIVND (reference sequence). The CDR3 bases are TGTGCCAGTAGTTCGTCCGAGATCCAGCCCCAGCATTTT. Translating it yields CASSSSEIQPQHF.

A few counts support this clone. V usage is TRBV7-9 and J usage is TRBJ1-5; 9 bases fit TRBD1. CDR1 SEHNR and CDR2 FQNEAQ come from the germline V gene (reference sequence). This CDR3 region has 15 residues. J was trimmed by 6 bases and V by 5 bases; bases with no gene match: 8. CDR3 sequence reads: CASSTHGTGSQPQHF. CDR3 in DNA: TGTGCCAGCAGCACGCACGGGACAGGGAGTCAGCCCCAGCATTTT.